This T cell receptor (beta chain) was recorded in a study of T cells in Graves' hyperthyroidism and ophthalmopathy (dated by TCRdb to between 2018 and 2021). Background on the whole study: Peripheral blood samples were taken at the time of initial diagnosis, prior to any treatment. The study also compared thyroid tissue and blood T-cell repertoires from more than 5 Graves' hyperthyroidism patients. Prospective prediction of ophthalmopathy was tested in an independent validation cohort of 18 to 20 hyperthyroidism patients and 17 patients who later progressed to ophthalmopathy. The 85 to 100 discovery patients were divided at random into training and test sets in a 7:3 ratio. Once sampling was done, hyperthyroidism patients were given methimazole at a starting dose of 30 mg daily, whereas ophthalmopathy patients were given high-dose intravenous methylprednisolone. According to the paper, TCR Vbeta CDR3 sequencing was carried out on 135 peripheral blood samples, which came from 40 to 45 ophthalmopathy, around 74 hyperthyroidism and roughly 17 progressor patients. TCR V-J signatures able to tell the groups apart were searched for in a discovery cohort of more than 90 patients, of whom fewer than 45 had Graves' ophthalmopathy and 55 to 65 had stable Graves' hyperthyroidism.

The paper as a whole reports these results and caveats: Blood samples also contained most of the expanded thyroid clonotypes (frequency above 0.001), which suggests that blood repertoires may reflect thyroid immune responses. During validation, the model predicted progression to ophthalmopathy a median of approximately six months ahead of onset, with approximately 71% sensitivity and about 75% specificity. Sample size was not statistically predetermined, and investigators were not blinded to group allocation. A model built on a 13 V-J signature distinguished ophthalmopathy from stable hyperthyroidism, reaching 87.88% sensitivity and about 81% specificity in cross-validation and 80%/75% in testing.

This clonotype was detected ten times or more. The antigen it recognizes is unknown. It has no much larger one-base neighbor in the sample; base qualities were not kept. Ophthalmopathy patients had moderately to severely active disease, with a Clinical Activity Score of 3 or more, a NOSPECS grade of 4 or more, and a disease duration of less than 3 months. Exclusion was applied to patients with uncontrolled infections, other autoimmune diseases, pregnancy or lactation. Diagnoses were established on the basis of clinical symptoms, serum thyroxine and TRAb, thyroid ultrasound, and orbital computed tomography. PBMCs were separated from under 12 ml of fresh peripheral blood using Ficoll-Paque density gradient centrifugation. Trizol reagent was used to extract total RNA, and RNA quality was then checked on an Agilent 2100 Bioanalyzer. TCR beta CDR3 regions were amplified from RNA transcripts. The TCR CDR3 was subjected to a first round of RT-PCR using the HTBI primer set and the Qiagen OneStep RT-PCR kit. A second multiplex PCR round built the libraries, followed by size selection and purification. The libraries were sequenced on an Illumina HiSeq2000 using paired-end 100 bp reads. The paper's processing steps were these. SOAPnuke was used to process the raw data, removing reads that contained adapters or uncalled bases, had a mean Phred below 15, or lacked an exact match to the constant primer or identifier. COPE v1.2.5 was used to merge high-quality paired reads, and clonotypes were defined as unique nucleotide sequences. Clonotypes were aligned to IMGT TRBV, TRBD and TRBJ reference segments using MiTCR v1.1. The analysis was restricted to V-J combinations with a frequency above 0.0001, which together covered approximately 99% of the repertoires. The TCS score was defined as the ratio of F50 (clonal expansion) to E x V (chaos), calculated using BLOSUM62-based TCRdist between CDR3 peptides within each V-J. Welch's t-statistics and random forest reduced around 510 V-J features to about 13, which were used in a naive Bayes classifier (R e1071). Through fastp at Q25 and MiXCR, TCRdb rebuilt clones from the public reads, retaining in-frame beta chains. Identical CDR3 proteins give one entry, which carries the most common genes and DNA. The V and J calls here are based on TCRdb, not the publication. The sample has about 640,000 distinct CDR3 sequences on record, roughly 15% of them singletons. The top ten hold around 13% of the sample.

V trim: 8 bases; J trim: 5 bases; unmatched bases: 9. The CDR3, cysteine through phenylalanine, is 15 amino acids long. Only the CDR3 portion is preserved as DNA: 45 bases, with reading frame beginning at the first base. CDR1 and CDR2 are read off the germline V gene (reference sequence) as LNHNV and YYDKDF. The V gene is TRBV15 and the J gene is TRBJ2-2, and TRBD1 aligns with 9 junction nucleotides. The clonotype comes from a woman between 45 and 60 years old with Graves' ophthalmopathy. The sample comprised blood. The CDR3 loop reads CATGSGTGTTGELFF. The nucleotides are TGTGCCACCGGGTCCGGGACAGGGACGACCGGGGAGCTGTTTTTT.